The present T cell receptor beta chain was sequenced within a study of control samples from healthy donors and cancer patients. TCRdb's copy holds only in-frame clones and misses some; the assay was immunoSEQ multiplex PCR. This table has 100,000 to 150,000 clones, 75% to 95% appearing once. Looked up from germline, CDR1 is LNHDA and CDR2 is SQIVND (reference sequence). CDR3 size: 13 residues. The V segment lost 5 bases and the J segment 1 base; nucleotides outside the gene matches: 1. Input material: blood. This sequence joins TRBV19 and TRBJ2-5; 7 bases match TRBD2. This receptor was obtained from a man between 18 and 29 years old in good health. The CDR3 here is CASSRGVQETQYF. The DNA for the CDR3 is TGTGCCAGTAGTCGGGGGGTCCAAGAGACCCAGTACTTC.